Detailed here is one T cell receptor beta chain. This sample stems from a study of glioma-infiltrating T cells after dendritic cell vaccination. Input was around 2.1 ug genomic DNA, or all available if less. Primers: 60 V beta forward and 13 J beta reverse. Profiling relied on immunoSEQ multiplex PCR, and the TCRdb table lists in-frame clones only, not all of them. The sample has 75,000 to 100,000 clones, over 60% seen once. Specimen: blood, collected before dendritic cell vaccination. The TCR comes from a human donor with glioblastoma.

The CDR3 DNA follows: TGTGCCAGCTCACCGGACAGGGCCGGGGAGCTGTTTTTT. Translating it yields CASSPDRAGELFF. This chain joins TRBV18 and TRBJ2-2; the match to TRBD1 covers 8 bases. V was clipped by 3 bases and J by 6 bases; unmatched bases: 0. This CDR3 has 13 amino acids. CDR1 is KGHSH and CDR2 is LQKENI in the germline V gene.